These 20 T cell receptor beta chains were all obtained from the same sample, sequenced in a study of PD-1 blockade in classical Hodgkin lymphoma. After autologous stem cell transplantation all patients relapsed, and prior brentuximab vedotin exposure differed between cohorts. The protocol was immunoSEQ multiplex PCR, while the TCRdb copy is restricted to in-frame clones and leaves out a portion. The sample records some 22,000 clones, over 60% being singletons. Material: peripheral blood mononuclear cells (PBMCs), obtained before the second cycle of nivolumab. The origin of the receptors is a human donor with classical Hodgkin lymphoma.

The J gene is TRBJ2-2, the V gene TRBV5-1; 10 bases map to TRBD2. This CDR3 is built from 15 residues. Per germline, CDR1 SGHRS and CDR2 YFSETQ. V gave up 0 bases and J gave up 5 bases; unmatched junction bases: 1. CDR3 in DNA: TGCGCCAGCAGCTTGGGTAGCGGGAGGACCGGGGAGCTGTTTTTT. It is translated as CASSLGSGRTGELFF.

Here the CDR3 reads CASSLQRLDRVDEQYF. CDR3 in DNA: TGTGCCAGCAGCTTACAACGCCTAGACAGGGTCGACGAGCAGTACTTC. The chain is built from TRBV7-9 and TRBJ2-7; TRBD1 aligns across 7 bases. CDR1 is SEHNR, CDR2 FQNEAQ, per germline (reference sequence). V was pared by 2 bases and J by 5 bases, with 12 bases of the junction left unmatched. This CDR3 contains 16 residues.

The CDR3 nucleotides are TGCGCCAGCAGCCGGGAGAACGGGGTTGGCACCGGGGAGCTGTTTTTT. Translating gives CASSRENGVGTGELFF. This chain uses TRBV4-1 with TRBJ2-2, with D perhaps matching TRBD2 (5 bases). The length of the CDR3 is 16 residues. The V end lost 4 bases, the J end lost 4 bases, and 16 bases lay between the germline ends. Germline lookup yields CDR1 MGHRA and CDR2 YSYEKL.

The V and J genes are TRBV5-1 and TRBJ2-7; D is uncertain. This CDR3 region has 14 residues. V was clipped by 3 bases and J by 0 bases, with 10 bases between them. Germline CDR1 is SGHRS and CDR2 is YFSETQ. The CDR3 nucleotides read TGCGCCAGCAGCTCGGCGACCAGCTCCTACGAGCAGTACTTC. Amino acid sequence: CASSSATSSYEQYF. Full variable domain (rest looked up from reference TRBV5-1 and TRBJ2-7): KAGVTQTPRYLIKTRGQQVTLSCSPISGHRSVSWYQQTPGQGLQFLFEYFSETQRNKGNFPGRFSGRQFSNSRSEMNVSTLELGDSALYLCASSSATSSYEQYFGPGTRLTVT.

CDR3 amino acids: CASSVAGSEQFF. The CDR3 DNA follows: TGTGCCAGCAGTGTAGCGGGAAGTGAGCAGTTCTTC. V usage is TRBV6-1 and J usage is TRBJ2-1, with TRBD2 identical over 8 bases. Per germline, CDR1 MNHNS and CDR2 SASEGT. Trimming at V came to 4 bases and at J to 9 bases, leaving 2 bases not matched to a gene. The CDR3 has 12 amino acids.

A few counts support this clone. The chain carries TRBV29-1 and TRBJ2-7; no definite D call. The germline V and J ends were trimmed by 3 bases and 3 bases, with 12 bases remaining between them. CDR1 and CDR2 from the germline V gene are SQVTM and ANQGSEA. The CDR3 totals 13 residues. The CDR3 bases are TGCAGCGTTGAGGGCGAAGGGAACTACGAGCAGTACTTC. It encodes CSVEGEGNYEQYF.

This clone has a handful of counts. The genes are TRBV19 and TRBJ1-1; no firm D call. The V gene lost 8 bases and the J gene lost 1 base, with 11 bases spanning the gap. The length of the CDR3 is 13 residues. Germline CDR1 reads LNHDA; CDR2 reads SQIVND (reference sequence). The CDR3 DNA reads as TGTGCCAGTCTGGACCTACGGAACACTGAAGCTTTCTTT. Amino acid sequence: CASLDLRNTEAFF.

The chain recombines TRBV5-1 with TRBJ2-5, with 10 bases fitting TRBD2. The CDR3 has 15 amino acids. Per the germline V gene, CDR1 is SGHRS and CDR2 is YFSETQ. V shed 4 bases and J 4 bases; nucleotides not matched to a gene: 7. CDR3 protein: CASSPIAGGGETQYF. The CDR3 nucleotides read TGCGCCAGCAGCCCGATAGCGGGAGGAGGAGAGACCCAGTACTTC.

This clone was recorded once. The chain is built from TRBV6-5 and TRBJ1-6; tentatively, D is TRBD1 (5 bases). CDR1 is MNHEY, CDR2 SVGAGI, per germline. Trimming pared 0 bases from V and 7 bases from J, leaving 10 bases between. This CDR3 has 15 amino acids. CDR3 residues: CASSYSGRLNSPLHF. CDR3 DNA sequence: TGTGCCAGCAGTTACTCGGGGCGGTTAAATTCACCCCTCCACTTT.

V gene TRBV2 combines with J gene TRBJ1-1, with D hard to call. The V and J ends lost 0 bases and 8 bases respectively, with 10 bases between them. Looked up from germline, CDR1 is SNHLY and CDR2 is FYNNEI. The CDR3 extends over 13 amino acids. CDR3 in amino acids: CASSEARGGEAFF. Written as DNA, the CDR3 is TGTGCCAGCAGTGAAGCGCGTGGTGGGGAAGCTTTCTTT.

V usage is TRBV6-1 and J usage is TRBJ1-4; possibly TRBD1 for D (6 bases). V gave up 7 bases and J gave up 8 bases, with 14 bases separating them. Germline V gene lookup returns CDR1 MNHNS and CDR2 SASEGT. The CDR3 is 13 residues long. CDR3 bases: TGTGCCAGCACCCTGAGGGGGTGGGAAAAACTGTTTTTT. Its protein product is CASTLRGWEKLFF.

This chain links TRBV9 with TRBJ2-1, with 8 positions matching TRBD2. J was trimmed by 4 bases and V by 0 bases; bases with no gene match: 9. The CDR3 has 17 residues. Per germline, CDR1 SGDLS and CDR2 YYNGEE. CDR3 in DNA: TGTGCCAGCAGCGTAGCTCCCGGCGCGGGAGGTTACAATGAGCAGTTCTTC. This sequence encodes CASSVAPGAGGYNEQFF.

This clone has only one observation. The CDR3 nucleotides read TGCAGTGCCCGCGTTGGAAACACCATATATTTT. It yields the protein CSARVGNTIYF. The chain has TRBV20-1 and TRBJ1-3; D call uncertain. Trimming left V 6 bases short and J 3 bases short, with 6 bases between. The CDR3 runs to 11 residues. Per the germline V gene, CDR1 is DFQATT and CDR2 is SNEGSKA (reference sequence).

The chain links TRBV15 to TRBJ1-5, with TRBD1 matching over 11 bases. The CDR3 sequence is 17 residues long. Trimming at V came to 1 base and at J to 6 bases, leaving 8 bases not matched to a gene. The germline V gene has CDR1 LNHNV and CDR2 YYDKDF (reference sequence). CDR3 region: CATSRVVGTGGVQPQHF. In DNA form, the CDR3 reads TGTGCCACCAGCAGAGTAGTGGGGACAGGGGGGGTTCAGCCCCAGCATTTT.

The J gene is TRBJ2-1, the V gene TRBV2, with TRBD2 matching 12 bases. Unmatched junction bases numbered 4, after V lost 5 bases and J lost 2 bases. This CDR3 region has 16 residues. The V gene's germline CDR1 is SNHLY and CDR2 FYNNEI. The CDR3 spells CASSSRLAGAYNEQFF. CDR3 nucleotides: TGTGCCAGCAGTTCACGACTAGCGGGGGCCTACAATGAGCAGTTCTTC.

The rearrangement uses TRBV5-1 and TRBJ2-6; TRBD2 agrees at 7 bases. Germline values: CDR1 SGHRS, CDR2 YFSETQ. The V and J ends lost 0 bases and 4 bases, in that order; junction bases with no gene match: 7. The CDR3 loop spans 17 amino acids. The CDR3 bases are TGCGCCAGCAGCTTGGGGGGCGGGAGTTCCGGGGCCAACGTCCTGACTTTC. Protein: CASSLGGGSSGANVLTF. Full variable domain (missing parts from reference TRBV5-1 and TRBJ2-6): KAGVTQTPRYLIKTRGQQVTLSCSPISGHRSVSWYQQTPGQGLQFLFEYFSETQRNKGNFPGRFSGRQFSNSRSEMNVSTLELGDSALYLCASSLGGGSSGANVLTFGAGSRLTVL.

This clone was found a few times. V usage is TRBV7-3 and J usage is TRBJ1-1; no definite D call. Germline V gene sequence: CDR1 SGHTA, CDR2 FQGTGA. The CDR3 sequence is 14 residues long. Trimming pared 5 bases from V and 0 bases from J, leaving 10 bases between. The DNA for the CDR3 is TGTGCCAGCAGCCCAGGATCTTTGAACACTGAAGCTTTCTTT. It specifies CASSPGSLNTEAFF.

This clone was seen once. V gene TRBV7-9 combines with J gene TRBJ1-2; 7 bases map to TRBD1. Losses at the gene ends were 5 bases for V and 8 bases for J; bases not matched to a gene: 11. This CDR3 is 14 amino acids long. Looked up from germline, CDR1 is SEHNR and CDR2 is FQNEAQ (reference sequence). Written as DNA, the CDR3 is TGTGCCAGCAGCACCCGACAGGGCGGTCAGGGCTACACCTTC. The encoded protein is CASSTRQGGQGYTF. The full variable domain, completed using reference TRBV7-9 and TRBJ1-2, is DTGVSQNPRHKITKRGQNVTFRCDPISEHNRLYWYRQTLGQGPEFLTYFQNEAQLEKSRLLSDRFSAERPKGSFSTLEIQRTEQGDSAMYLCASSTRQGGQGYTFGSGTRLTVV.

This clone was found once. The chain uses TRBV29-1 and TRBJ2-5; no definite D call. Trimming shortened V by 4 bases and J by 7 bases, and 13 bases separated the two germline ends. The V gene's germline CDR1 is SQVTM and CDR2 ANQGSEA. CDR3 length: 12 residues. This chain's CDR3 is CSVVNSVGTQYF. The CDR3 nucleotides read TGCAGCGTTGTAAACAGCGTAGGGACCCAGTACTTC.

The gene calls are TRBV5-4 and TRBJ2-5; tentatively, D is TRBD2 (6 bases). CDR3 length: 16 amino acids. The germline gives CDR1 SGHNT, CDR2 YYREEE (reference sequence). Between the trimmed V and J ends, which lost 2 bases and 6 bases, there was a span of 20 bases. The CDR3 loop reads CASSFGGRERKQTQYF. As DNA, the CDR3 is TGTGCCAGCAGCTTCGGAGGGAGAGAGCGGAAACAGACCCAGTACTTC.